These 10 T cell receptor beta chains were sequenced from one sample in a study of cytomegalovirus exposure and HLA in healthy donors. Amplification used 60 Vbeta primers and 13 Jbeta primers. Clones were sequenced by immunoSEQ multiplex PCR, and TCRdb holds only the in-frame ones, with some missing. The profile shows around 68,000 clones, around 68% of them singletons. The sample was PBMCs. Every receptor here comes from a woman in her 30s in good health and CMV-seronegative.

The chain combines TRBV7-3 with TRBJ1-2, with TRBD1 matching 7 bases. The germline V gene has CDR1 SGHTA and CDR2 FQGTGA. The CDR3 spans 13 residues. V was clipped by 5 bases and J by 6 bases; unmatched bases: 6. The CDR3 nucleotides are TGTGCCAGCAGCCGGGGACAGCGGGATGGCTACACCTTC. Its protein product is CASSRGQRDGYTF.

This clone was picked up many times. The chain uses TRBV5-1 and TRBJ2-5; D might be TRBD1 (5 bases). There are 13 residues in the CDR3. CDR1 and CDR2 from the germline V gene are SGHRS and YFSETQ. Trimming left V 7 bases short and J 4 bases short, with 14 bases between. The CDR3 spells CASFTDISETQYF. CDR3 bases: TGCGCCAGCTTTACGGACATCTCAGAGACCCAGTACTTC.

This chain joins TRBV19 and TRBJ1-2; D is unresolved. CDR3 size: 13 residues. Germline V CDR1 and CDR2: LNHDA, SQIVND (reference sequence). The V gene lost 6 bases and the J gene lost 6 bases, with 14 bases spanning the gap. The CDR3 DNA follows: TGTGCCAGTAGCCGTGAGGTGGAGAATGGCTACACCTTC. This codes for CASSREVENGYTF. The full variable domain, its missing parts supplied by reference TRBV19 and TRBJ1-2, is DGGITQSPKYLFRKEGQNVTLSCEQNLNHDAMYWYRQDPGQGLRLIYYSQIVNDFQKGDIAEGYSVSREKKESFPLTVTSAQKNPTAFYLCASSREVENGYTFGSGTRLTVV.

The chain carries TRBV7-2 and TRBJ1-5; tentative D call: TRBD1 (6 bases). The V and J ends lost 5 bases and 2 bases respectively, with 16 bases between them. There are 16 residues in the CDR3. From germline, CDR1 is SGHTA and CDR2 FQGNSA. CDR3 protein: CASSLLGDMGNQPQHF. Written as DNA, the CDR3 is TGTGCCAGCAGCCTGCTAGGGGACATGGGCAATCAGCCCCAGCATTTT.

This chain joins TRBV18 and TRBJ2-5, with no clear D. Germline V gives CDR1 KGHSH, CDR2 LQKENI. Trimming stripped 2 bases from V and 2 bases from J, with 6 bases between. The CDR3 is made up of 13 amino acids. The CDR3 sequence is CASSPGLQETQYF. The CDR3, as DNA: TGTGCCAGCTCACCAGGCTTACAAGAGACCCAGTACTTC.

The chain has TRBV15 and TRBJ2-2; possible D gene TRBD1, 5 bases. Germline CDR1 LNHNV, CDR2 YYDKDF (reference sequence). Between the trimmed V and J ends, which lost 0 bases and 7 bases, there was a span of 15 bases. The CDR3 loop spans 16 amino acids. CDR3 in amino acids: CATSRDVQGPIGELFF. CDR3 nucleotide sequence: TGTGCCACCAGCAGAGATGTGCAGGGTCCGATCGGGGAGCTGTTTTTT.

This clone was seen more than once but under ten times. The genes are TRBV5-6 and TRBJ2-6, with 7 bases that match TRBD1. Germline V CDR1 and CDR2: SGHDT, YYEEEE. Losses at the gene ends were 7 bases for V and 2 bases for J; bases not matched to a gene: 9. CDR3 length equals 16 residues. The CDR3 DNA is TGTGCCAGCGGATGGAGACAGGGTACTGGGGCCAACGTCCTGACTTTC. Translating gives CASGWRQGTGANVLTF.

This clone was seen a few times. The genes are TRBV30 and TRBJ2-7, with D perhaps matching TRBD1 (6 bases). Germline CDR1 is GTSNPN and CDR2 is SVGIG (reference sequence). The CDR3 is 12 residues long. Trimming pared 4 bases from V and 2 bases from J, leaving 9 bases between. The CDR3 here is CAWNTGTYEQYF. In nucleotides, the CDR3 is TGTGCCTGGAATACAGGGACCTACGAGCAGTACTTC.

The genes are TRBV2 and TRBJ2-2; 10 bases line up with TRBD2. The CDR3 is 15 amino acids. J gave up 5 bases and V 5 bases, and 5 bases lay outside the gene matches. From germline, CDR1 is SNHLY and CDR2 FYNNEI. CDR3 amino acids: CASSIAGGDTGELFF. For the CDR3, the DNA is TGTGCCAGCAGTATAGCGGGGGGTGATACCGGGGAGCTGTTTTTT.

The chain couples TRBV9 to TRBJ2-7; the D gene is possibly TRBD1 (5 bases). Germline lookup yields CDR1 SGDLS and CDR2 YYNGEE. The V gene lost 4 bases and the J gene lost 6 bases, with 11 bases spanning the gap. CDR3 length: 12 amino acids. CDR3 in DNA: TGTGCCAGCAGCCCACAAAGGGGCGAGCAGTACTTC. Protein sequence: CASSPQRGEQYF.